This T cell receptor (beta chain) was captured by sequencing in a study of vaccination effects on CD4 cells after COVID-19. Across the whole study: The participants, recipients of two vaccine doses, got either BNT162b2 or mRNA-1273.

Repertoires were generated with immunoSEQ multiplex PCR, while TCRdb's copy carries only in-frame clones and drops some. The sample consists of roughly 50,000 clones, roughly three quarters of them appearing once. About this clone: The antigen is undetermined.

V lost 2 bases and J 3 bases, leaving 5 bases between the germline ends. Per germline, CDR1 SQVTM and CDR2 ANQGSEA. The CDR3 sequence is 12 residues long. Before sequencing, viral peptide pools were used by the ViraFEST assay to expand antigen-specific CD4+ T cells. Cultured cells yielded isolated CD4+ T cells after approximately nine days. None of these healthy vaccinees had been infected with SARS-CoV-2 before vaccination. Some 2 million PBMC were placed in each well, which was supplemented with approximately 9.2 IU/ml IL-2 and around 10 ug/ml peptides. It was on days 3 and 7 that half the medium was replaced with IL-2 medium.

Sequences were derived from CD4+ T cells from PBMCs cultured with HCoV-OC43 spike peptides, sampled before COVID-19 vaccination. As to subset: HCoV-OC43 spike overlapping peptide pool stimulation. The source of this sequence is a human donor who received a COVID-19 vaccine. The genes are TRBV29-1 and TRBJ2-1; no definite D call. The CDR3: CSVESGYNEQFF. CDR3 nucleotide sequence: TGCAGCGTTGAATCGGGCTACAATGAGCAGTTCTTC.